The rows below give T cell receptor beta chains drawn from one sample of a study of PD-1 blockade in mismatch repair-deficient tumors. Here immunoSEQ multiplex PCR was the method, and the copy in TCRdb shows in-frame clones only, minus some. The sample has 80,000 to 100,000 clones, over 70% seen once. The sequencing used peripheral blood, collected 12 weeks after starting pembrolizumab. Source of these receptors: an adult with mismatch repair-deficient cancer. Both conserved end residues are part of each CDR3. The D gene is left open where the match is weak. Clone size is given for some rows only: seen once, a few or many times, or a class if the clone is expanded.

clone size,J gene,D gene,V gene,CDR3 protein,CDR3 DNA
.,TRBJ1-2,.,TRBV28,CASSENTGIDGYTF,TGTGCCAGCAGCGAAAATACAGGGATAGATGGCTACACCTTC
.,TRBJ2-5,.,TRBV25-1,CASRSERGRGLGTQYF,TGTGCCAGCAGGAGTGAACGGGGTAGAGGTTTAGGGACCCAGTACTTC
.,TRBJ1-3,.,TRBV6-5,CASSYSFNSGNTIYF,TGTGCCAGCAGTTACTCGTTCAATAGCGGCAACACCATATATTTT
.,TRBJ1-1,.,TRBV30,CAWTNPRQGGHRTEAFF,TGTGCCTGGACCAACCCGCGGCAGGGAGGCCATCGGACTGAAGCTTTCTTT
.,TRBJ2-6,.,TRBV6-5,CASCASGANVLTF,TGTGCCAGCTGCGCATCTGGGGCCAACGTCCTGACTTTC
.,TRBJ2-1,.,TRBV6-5,CASKKRESSYNEQFF,TGTGCCAGCAAAAAACGGGAGAGCTCCTACAATGAGCAGTTCTTC
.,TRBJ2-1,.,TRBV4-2,CASSQGQSNEQFF,TGTGCCAGCAGCCAAGGACAGTCCAATGAGCAGTTCTTC
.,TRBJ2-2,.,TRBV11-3,CASSLTITGELFF,TGTGCCAGCAGCTTAACTATCACCGGGGAGCTGTTTTTT
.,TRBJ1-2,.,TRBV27,CASSLDAQSYGYTF,TGTGCCAGCAGTTTAGACGCCCAGTCCTATGGCTACACCTTC
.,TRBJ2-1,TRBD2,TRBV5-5,CASSLRLAEFLYNEQFF,TGTGCCAGCAGCCTCCGGCTAGCGGAATTCCTTTACAATGAGCAGTTCTTC
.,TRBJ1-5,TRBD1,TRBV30,CAWSVDRRINQPQHF,TGTGCCTGGAGTGTGGACAGGAGAATCAATCAGCCCCAGCATTTT
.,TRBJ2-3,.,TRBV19,CATASQGDSTDTQYF,TGTGCCACCGCCTCACAAGGGGACAGCACAGATACGCAGTATTTT
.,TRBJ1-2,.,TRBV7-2,CASSRDTQFYGYTF,TGTGCCAGCAGCCGCGACACACAATTCTATGGCTACACCTTC
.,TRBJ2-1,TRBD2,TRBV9,CASSLSGNHNEQFF,TGTGCCAGCAGCCTTAGCGGGAACCACAATGAGCAGTTCTTC
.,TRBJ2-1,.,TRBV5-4,CASSELARGPYNEQFF,TGTGCCAGCAGCGAACTAGCTAGGGGGCCCTACAATGAGCAGTTCTTC
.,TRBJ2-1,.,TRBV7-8,CASSLVPGRKDEQFF,TGTGCCAGCAGCTTAGTTCCCGGGAGAAAGGATGAGCAGTTCTTC
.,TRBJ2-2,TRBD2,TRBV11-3,CASSQQRELTGELFF,TGTGCCAGCAGCCAGCAGCGGGAGCTCACCGGGGAGCTGTTTTTT
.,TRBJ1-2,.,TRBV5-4,CASSPKTGYGYTF,TGTGCCAGCAGCCCGAAGACAGGCTATGGCTACACCTTC
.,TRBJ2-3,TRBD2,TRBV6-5,CASSYPGLAGVDTQYF,TGTGCCAGCAGTTACCCGGGACTAGCGGGAGTAGATACGCAGTATTTT
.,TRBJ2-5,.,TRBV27,CASRSLSGETQYF,TGTGCCAGCAGGTCCCTTTCCGGAGAGACCCAGTACTTC
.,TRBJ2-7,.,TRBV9,CASSVSENYEQYF,TGTGCCAGCAGCGTAAGCGAAAATTACGAGCAGTACTTC
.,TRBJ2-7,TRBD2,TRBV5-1,CASSLTSGSYEQYF,TGCGCCAGCAGCTTAACTAGCGGGAGTTACGAGCAGTACTTC
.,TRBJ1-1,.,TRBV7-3,CASSLNRNTEAFF,TGTGCCAGCAGCTTAAACAGAAACACTGAAGCTTTCTTT
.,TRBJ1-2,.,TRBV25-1,CASSRSGWDYGYTF,TGTGCCAGCAGTCGATCCGGATGGGACTATGGCTACACCTTC
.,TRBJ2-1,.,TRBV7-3,CASSRTGFNEQFF,TGTGCCAGCAGCCGAACGGGGTTTAATGAGCAGTTCTTC
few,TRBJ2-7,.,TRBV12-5,CASGGAALGEQYF,TGTGCTAGTGGTGGGGCCGCGCTCGGCGAGCAGTACTTC
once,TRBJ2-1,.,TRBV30,CAWDTGTNIEQFF,TGTGCCTGGGATACCGGGACGAATATTGAGCAGTTCTTC
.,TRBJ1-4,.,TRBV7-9,CATWVNEKLFF,TGTGCCACCTGGGTTAATGAAAAACTGTTTTTT
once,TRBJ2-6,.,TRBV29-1,CSVDTAGANVLTF,TGCAGCGTTGACACAGCCGGGGCCAACGTCCTGACTTTC
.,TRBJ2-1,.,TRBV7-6,CASSLAESSYNEQFF,TGTGCCAGCAGCTTAGCGGAGAGCTCCTACAATGAGCAGTTCTTC
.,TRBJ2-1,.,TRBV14,CASSQVPNEQFF,TGTGCCAGCAGCCAAGTACCCAATGAGCAGTTCTTC
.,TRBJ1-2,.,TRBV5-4,CASSFGTAGYTF,TGTGCCAGCAGCTTCGGAACAGCCGGCTACACCTTC
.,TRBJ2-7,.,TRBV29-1,CSVVLSGRSSYEQYF,TGCAGCGTTGTTTTATCGGGCCGAAGCTCCTACGAGCAGTACTTC
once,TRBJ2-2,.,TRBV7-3,CASSSGTVPTGELFF,TGTGCCAGCAGCTCTGGGACTGTCCCCACCGGGGAGCTGTTTTTT
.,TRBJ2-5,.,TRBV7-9,CASSLLGQSQETQYF,TGTGCCAGCAGCTTACTAGGACAGTCCCAAGAGACCCAGTACTTC
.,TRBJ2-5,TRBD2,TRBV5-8,CASSWGTSEQETQYF,TGTGCCAGCAGCTGGGGGACTAGCGAACAAGAGACCCAGTACTTC
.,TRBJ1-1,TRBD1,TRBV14,CASSDRGLGTEAFF,TGTGCCAGCAGCGACAGGGGGCTCGGGACTGAAGCTTTCTTT
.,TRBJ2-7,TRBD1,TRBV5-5,CASSFRDRAGDEQYF,TGTGCCAGCAGCTTCCGGGACAGGGCCGGGGACGAGCAGTACTTC
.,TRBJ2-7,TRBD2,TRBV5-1,CASSLEGLAINEQYF,TGCGCCAGCAGCTTGGAAGGACTAGCGATCAACGAGCAGTACTTC
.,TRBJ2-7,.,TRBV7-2,CASRSGFYEQYF,TGTGCCAGCAGGTCGGGATTCTACGAGCAGTACTTC
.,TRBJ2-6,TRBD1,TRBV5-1,CASSYGTVNSGANVLTF,TGCGCCAGCAGCTACGGGACAGTGAACTCTGGGGCCAACGTCCTGACTTTC
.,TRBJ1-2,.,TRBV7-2,CASTIGGPNYGYTF,TGTGCCAGCACCATTGGGGGGCCCAACTATGGCTACACCTTC
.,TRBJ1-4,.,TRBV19,CASSSEGVINEKLFF,TGTGCCAGTAGTAGCGAGGGCGTTATTAATGAAAAACTGTTTTTT
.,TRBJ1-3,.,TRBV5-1,CASSLDGSTGNTIYF,TGCGCCAGCAGCTTGGATGGGTCGACCGGAAACACCATATATTTT
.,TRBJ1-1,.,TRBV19,CASSVSASLNTEAFF,TGTGCCAGTAGTGTCTCGGCGTCACTGAACACTGAAGCTTTCTTT
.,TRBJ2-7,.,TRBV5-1,CASSVTYEQYF,TGCGCCAGCAGCGTAACCTACGAGCAGTACTTC
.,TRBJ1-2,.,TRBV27,CASKEGRDFYGYTF,TGTGCCAGCAAAGAAGGGAGGGATTTCTATGGCTACACCTTC
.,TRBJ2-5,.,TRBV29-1,CSARSGLQETQYF,TGCAGCGCACGCTCGGGGTTGCAAGAGACCCAGTACTTC
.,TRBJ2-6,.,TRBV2,CASSELASGANVLTF,TGTGCCAGCAGTGAATTGGCTTCTGGGGCCAACGTCCTGACTTTC
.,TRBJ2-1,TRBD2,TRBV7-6,CASSLSPASGRGNEQFF,TGTGCCAGCAGCTTAAGCCCAGCTAGCGGGAGAGGCAATGAGCAGTTCTTC
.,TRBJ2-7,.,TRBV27,CASSLRGSYEQYF,TGTGCCAGCAGTTTGAGAGGTTCCTACGAGCAGTACTTC
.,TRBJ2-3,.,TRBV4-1,CASSRLQGGTDTQYF,TGCGCCAGCAGCCGGCTACAGGGGGGGACAGATACGCAGTATTTT
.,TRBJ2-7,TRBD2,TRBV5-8,CASSPSSGISPFEQYF,TGTGCCAGCAGCCCATCTAGCGGGATCTCCCCCTTCGAGCAGTACTTC
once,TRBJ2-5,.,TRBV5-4,CASSPGTTQETQYF,TGTGCCAGCAGCCCCGGGACGACCCAAGAGACCCAGTACTTC
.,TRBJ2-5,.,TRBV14,CASSQGASWRTWETQYF,TGTGCCAGCAGCCAAGGAGCTAGCTGGAGGACATGGGAGACCCAGTACTTC
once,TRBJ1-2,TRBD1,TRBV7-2,CASSLAGQGAGYGYTF,TGTGCCAGCAGCTTAGCGGGACAGGGGGCCGGGTATGGCTACACCTTC
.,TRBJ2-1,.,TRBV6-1,CASSGGERDPRDEQFF,TGTGCCAGCAGTGGGGGGGAGAGAGACCCCCGCGATGAGCAGTTCTTC